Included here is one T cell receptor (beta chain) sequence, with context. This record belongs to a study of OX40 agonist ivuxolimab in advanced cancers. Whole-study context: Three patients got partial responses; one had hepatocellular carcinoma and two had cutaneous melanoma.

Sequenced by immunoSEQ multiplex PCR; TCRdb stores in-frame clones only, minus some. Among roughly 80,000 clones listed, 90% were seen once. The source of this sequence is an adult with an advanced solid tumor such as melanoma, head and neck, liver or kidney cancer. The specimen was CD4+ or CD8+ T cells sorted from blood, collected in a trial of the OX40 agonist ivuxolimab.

CDR3 loop: CASSSGPWAPLHF. For the CDR3, the DNA is TGTGCCAGCAGCTCCGGACCCTGGGCACCCCTCCACTTT. V and J are TRBV11-3 and TRBJ1-6; D ambiguous. V was pared by 4 bases and J by 11 bases, with 12 bases between. The length of the CDR3 is 13 residues. CDR1 and CDR2 (germline): SGHNT, YENEEA. Using reference TRBV11-3 and TRBJ1-6 for the parts outside the CDR3, the full variable domain is EAGVVQSPRYKIIEKKQPVAFWCNPISGHNTLYWYLQNLGQGPELLIRYENEEAVDDSQLPKDRFSAERLKGVDSTLKIQPAELGDSAVYLCASSSGPWAPLHFGNGTRLTVT.